Included here is one TCR beta chain sequence, with context. CDR1 and CDR2 (germline): MNHEY, SMNVEV (reference sequence). There are 17 residues in the CDR3. Germline trimming cut 1 base from V and 5 bases from J; bases unmatched to any gene: 7. Recruits, aged roughly 18 to 95 years, lived in 24 US areas. Cohort placement rested on clinical history that participants reported themselves. This sample is part of a study of blood T cell repertoires in COVID-19. In the original processing: Counts of nucleated cells, estimated from reference gene primer amplification, were obtained. Sequencing used immunoSEQ multiplex PCR; TCRdb keeps in-frame clones, though not all of them. V, J and clone size reflect that table, while D and trimming were determined from the DNA. The repertoire holds around 190,000 clones, with roughly 89% as singletons.

This sequence joins TRBV27 and TRBJ2-1; 11 bases match TRBD2. Specimen: PBMCs or T cells enriched from blood (not recorded which). This clonotype was obtained from a man younger than 35 with acute COVID-19. In nucleotides, the CDR3 is TGTGCCAGCAGTTTATACCCGGGACTAGCGGATAACAATGAGCAGTTCTTC. Translated, it gives CASSLYPGLADNNEQFF.